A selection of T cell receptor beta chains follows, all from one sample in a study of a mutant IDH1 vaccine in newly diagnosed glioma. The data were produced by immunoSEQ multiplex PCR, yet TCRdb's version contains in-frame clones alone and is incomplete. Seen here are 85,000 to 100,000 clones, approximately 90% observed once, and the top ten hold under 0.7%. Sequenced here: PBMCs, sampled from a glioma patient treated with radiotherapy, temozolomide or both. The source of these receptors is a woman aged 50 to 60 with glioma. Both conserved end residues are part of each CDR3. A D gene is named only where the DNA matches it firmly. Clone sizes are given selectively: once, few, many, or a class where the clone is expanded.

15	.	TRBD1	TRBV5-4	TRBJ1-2	CASSLGGGEYYGYTF	TGTGCCAGCAGCTTGGGAGGGGGCGAATACTATGGCTACACCTTC
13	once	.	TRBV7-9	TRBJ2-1	CASSSYTYNEQFF	TGTGCCAGCAGCTCCTACACCTACAATGAGCAGTTCTTC
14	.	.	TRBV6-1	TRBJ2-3	CASKRQRYTDTQYF	TGTGCCAGCAAAAGACAACGGTACACAGATACGCAGTATTTT
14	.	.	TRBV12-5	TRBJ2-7	CASGLVRQGHEQYF	TGTGCTAGTGGTTTGGTACGGCAGGGCCACGAGCAGTACTTC
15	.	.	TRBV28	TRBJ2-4	CATFRASGAKNIQYF	TGTGCCACCTTCCGGGCCTCAGGCGCCAAAAACATTCAGTACTTC
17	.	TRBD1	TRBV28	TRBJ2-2	CASSPNRGLVSTGELFF	TGTGCCAGCAGCCCTAACAGGGGGCTAGTTAGCACCGGGGAGCTGTTTTTT
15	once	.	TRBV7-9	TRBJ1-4	CASSPYGGPNEKLFF	TGTGCCAGCAGCCCCTACGGGGGTCCTAATGAAAAACTGTTTTTT
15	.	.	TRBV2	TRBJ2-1	CASSWSASSYNEQFF	TGTGCCAGCAGCTGGTCGGCCTCCTCCTACAATGAGCAGTTCTTC
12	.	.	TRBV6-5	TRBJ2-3	CASSILADTQYF	TGTGCCAGCAGTATCTTAGCGGATACGCAGTATTTT
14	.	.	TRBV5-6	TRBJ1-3	CASSWYRAGNTIYF	TGTGCCAGCAGCTGGTACAGGGCTGGAAACACCATATATTTT
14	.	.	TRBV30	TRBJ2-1	CAWREGGSLDEQFF	TGTGCCTGGAGAGAAGGGGGGAGTCTGGATGAGCAGTTCTTC
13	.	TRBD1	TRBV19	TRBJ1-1	CASSRQGGTEAFF	TGTGCCAGTAGCCGACAGGGAGGAACTGAAGCTTTCTTT
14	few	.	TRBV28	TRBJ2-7	CASSLLGQPYEQYF	TGTGCCAGCAGTTTGCTTGGACAACCCTACGAGCAGTACTTC